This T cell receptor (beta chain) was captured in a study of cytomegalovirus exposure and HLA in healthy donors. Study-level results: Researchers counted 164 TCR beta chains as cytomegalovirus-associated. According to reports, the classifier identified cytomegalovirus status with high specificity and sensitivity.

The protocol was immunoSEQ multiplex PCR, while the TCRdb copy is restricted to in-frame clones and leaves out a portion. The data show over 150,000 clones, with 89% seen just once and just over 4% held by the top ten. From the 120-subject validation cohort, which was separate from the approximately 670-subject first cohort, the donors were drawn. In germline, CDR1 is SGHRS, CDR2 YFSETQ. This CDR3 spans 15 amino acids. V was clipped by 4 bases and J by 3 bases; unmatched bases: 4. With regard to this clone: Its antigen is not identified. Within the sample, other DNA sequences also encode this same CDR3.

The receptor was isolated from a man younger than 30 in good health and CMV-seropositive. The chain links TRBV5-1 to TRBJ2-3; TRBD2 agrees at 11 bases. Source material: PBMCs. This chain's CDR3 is CASSPGTSGTDTQYF. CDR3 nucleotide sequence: TGCGCCAGCAGCCCGGGGACTAGCGGAACAGATACGCAGTATTTT.